One sample yielded the 22 T cell receptor beta chains listed below, sequenced in a study of cytomegalovirus exposure and HLA in healthy donors. Primers for the PCR totalled 60 Vbeta and 13 Jbeta. TCRdb keeps only in-frame clones here, not all; method: immunoSEQ multiplex PCR. The table has about 160,000 clones, roughly 80% seen once. The sample consisted of PBMCs. These receptor sequences come from a middle-aged man in good health and CMV-seropositive.

This clone was counted only a few times. The rearrangement uses TRBV5-6 and TRBJ1-6; weak D call: TRBD1 (6 bases). CDR1 SGHDT and CDR2 YYEEEE come from the germline V gene. Trimming left V 4 bases short and J 4 bases short, with 15 bases between. This CDR3 is 16 amino acids long. CDR3 nucleotides: TGTGCCAGCAGCGACCCCTTCAGGGGATATAATTCACCCCTCCACTTT. This codes for CASSDPFRGYNSPLHF.

The genes are TRBV14 and TRBJ2-1; 7 nucleotides match TRBD2. This CDR3 region has 14 residues. Germline-derived CDR1 and CDR2 are SGHDN and FVKESK. V lost 2 bases and J lost 14; bases outside the gene matches: 12. CDR3 nucleotide sequence: TGTGCCAGCAGCCAACTAAGGATGGGGGGGAAAAAGTTCTTC. Translation gives CASSQLRMGGKKFF.

This clone was picked up one time. J is TRBJ2-5 and V is TRBV2; tentative D call: TRBD1 (6 bases). This CDR3 spans 15 amino acids. The germline V gene encodes CDR1 SNHLY and CDR2 FYNNEI. V was shortened by 7 bases and J by 4 bases, with 19 bases between the two germline ends. CDR3 DNA: TGTGCCAGCAAATTCAGGGGACGTGGACCAGAGACCCAGTACTTC. Translating it yields CASKFRGRGPETQYF. The whole variable domain, remainder taken from reference TRBV2 and TRBJ2-5, is EPEVTQTPSHQVTQMGQEVILRCVPISNHLYFYWYRQILGQKVEFLVSFYNNEISEKSEIFDDQFSVERPDGSNFTLKIRSTKLEDSAMYFCASKFRGRGPETQYFGPGTRLLVL.

The J gene is TRBJ2-7, the V gene TRBV5-5; D unclear. Between the trimmed V and J ends, which lost 2 bases and 0 bases, there was a span of 12 bases. Germline CDR1 reads SGHKS; CDR2 reads YYEKEE (reference sequence). This CDR3 is 15 amino acids long. The CDR3 protein is CASSFAQTSSYEQYF. CDR3 in DNA: TGTGCCAGCAGCTTCGCTCAAACGAGCTCCTACGAGCAGTACTTC.

The chain employs TRBV18 and TRBJ1-4, with a weak D call TRBD1 (6 bases). CDR1 KGHSH and CDR2 LQKENI come from the germline V gene. Trimming left V 2 bases short and J 6 bases short, with 10 bases between. The CDR3 has 14 amino acids. Written as DNA, the CDR3 is TGTGCCAGCTCACCAGGGGGGGCATATGAAAAACTGTTTTTT. This gives the protein CASSPGGAYEKLFF.

This sequence joins TRBV11-3 and TRBJ2-6; 7 bases are a match to TRBD1. Germline V gene lookup returns CDR1 SGHNT and CDR2 YENEEA. The V segment lost 1 base and the J segment 4 bases; nucleotides outside the gene matches: 4. This CDR3 region has 16 residues. The CDR3, as DNA: TGTGCCAGCAGCTTAGGCAGGGGGAACGGGGCCAACGTCCTGACTTTC. It yields the protein CASSLGRGNGANVLTF. Complete variable domain (other parts from reference TRBV11-3 and TRBJ2-6): EAGVVQSPRYKIIEKKQPVAFWCNPISGHNTLYWYLQNLGQGPELLIRYENEEAVDDSQLPKDRFSAERLKGVDSTLKIQPAELGDSAVYLCASSLGRGNGANVLTFGAGSRLTVL.

The chain employs TRBV6-5 and TRBJ2-1; 9 nucleotides match TRBD2. The CDR3 consists of 15 residues. The junction had 3 bases not matched to a gene; V was cut back by 4 bases and J by 2 bases. In germline, CDR1 is MNHEY, CDR2 SVGAGI. The CDR3 nucleotides read TGTGCCAGCAGTTCTATAGCGGGGGCCTACAATGAGCAGTTCTTC. Encoded protein: CASSSIAGAYNEQFF.

The rearrangement uses TRBV7-7 and TRBJ2-3; tentative D call: TRBD1 (6 bases). The germline CDR1 and CDR2 sequences are SSHAT and FNYEAQ (reference sequence). V was shortened by 1 base and J by 2 bases, with 13 bases between the two germline ends. This CDR3 is 16 amino acids long. CDR3 loop: CASSLVPDRNTDTQYF. DNA for the CDR3: TGTGCCAGCAGCTTAGTTCCCGACAGGAACACAGATACGCAGTATTTT. Supplemented by reference TRBV7-7 and TRBJ2-3, the full variable domain reads GAGVSQSPRYKVTKRGQDVTLRCDPISSHATLYWYQQALGQGPEFLTYFNYEAQPDKSGLPSDRFSAERPEGSISTLTIQRTEQRDSAMYRCASSLVPDRNTDTQYFGPGTRLTVL.

This sequence joins TRBV5-1 and TRBJ2-2; 9 nucleotides line up with TRBD1. V trimming: 0 bases; J trimming: 3 bases; junction bases outside the gene matches: 0. The CDR3 has 15 amino acids. Germline V gene sequence: CDR1 SGHRS, CDR2 YFSETQ. For the CDR3, the DNA is TGCGCCAGCAGCTTGGGACAGGGGGACACCGGGGAGCTGTTTTTT. This gives the protein CASSLGQGDTGELFF.

V usage is TRBV29-1 and J usage is TRBJ2-1; the D is unclear. Germline V gene lookup returns CDR1 SQVTM and CDR2 ANQGSEA. Trimming stripped 0 bases from V and 0 bases from J, with 9 bases between. The CDR3 covers 15 residues. CDR3 sequence reads: CSVEELANSYNEQFF. CDR3 DNA: TGCAGCGTTGAAGAATTAGCCAACTCCTACAATGAGCAGTTCTTC.

The chain combines TRBV5-5 with TRBJ2-2; a possible D gene is TRBD1 (6 bases). Per the germline V gene, CDR1 is SGHKS and CDR2 is YYEKEE (reference sequence). V dropped 0 bases and J dropped 5 bases, with 11 bases sitting between them. The CDR3 loop spans 15 amino acids. The CDR3 protein is CASSLEPRGTGELFF. Written as DNA, the CDR3 is TGTGCCAGCAGCTTGGAACCGAGGGGGACCGGGGAGCTGTTTTTT.

This chain connects TRBV7-6 to TRBJ1-1, with 9 positions matching TRBD1. CDR1 SGHVS and CDR2 FNYEAQ come from the germline V gene. This CDR3 has 15 residues. V trimming: 5 bases; J trimming: 1 base; junction bases outside the gene matches: 5. This CDR3 reads CASSPRTGANTEAFF. For the CDR3, the DNA is TGTGCCAGCAGCCCTCGGACAGGGGCGAACACTGAAGCTTTCTTT.

The chain employs TRBV9 and TRBJ2-5; a possible D gene is TRBD1 (6 bases). Germline V lookup: CDR1 SGDLS, CDR2 YYNGEE. This CDR3 contains 17 residues. V dropped 2 bases and J dropped 5 bases, with 22 bases sitting between them. The CDR3 here is CASSVHRRGGDGETQYF. For the CDR3, the DNA is TGTGCCAGCAGCGTGCATAGAAGAGGGGGTGATGGTGAGACCCAGTACTTC.

Turning to this clone: Distinct nucleotide sequences in the sample also encode this CDR3. The chain uses TRBV7-2 and TRBJ2-5; D perhaps matches TRBD1 (6 bases). CDR3 length: 14 amino acids. In germline, CDR1 is SGHTA, CDR2 FQGNSA. V lost 1 base and J 1 base, leaving 7 bases between the germline ends. The CDR3 spells CASSLVGGQETQYF. The CDR3 region has the DNA TGTGCCAGCAGCTTAGTAGGGGGCCAAGAGACCCAGTACTTC.

The chain joins TRBV5-5 to TRBJ1-1; D perhaps matches TRBD1 (5 bases). There are 15 residues in the CDR3. The V gene lost 0 bases and the J gene lost 8 bases, with 17 bases spanning the gap. Germline V gene lookup returns CDR1 SGHKS and CDR2 YYEKEE (reference sequence). The CDR3 nucleotides read TGTGCCAGCAGCTTGGCAGGGCAGGGCCCCTCCGAAGCTTTCTTT. Its protein product is CASSLAGQGPSEAFF.

The gene calls are TRBV30 and TRBJ1-1; weak D call: TRBD1 (6 bases). Germline V gene lookup returns CDR1 GTSNPN and CDR2 SVGIG (reference sequence). Trimming removed 5 bases from V and 5 bases from J, with 18 bases in between. The length of the CDR3 is 14 residues. The CDR3 region has the DNA TGTGCCTGGGAGGCTACAGGGCGGGGGACTGAAGCTTTCTTT. This sequence encodes CAWEATGRGTEAFF.

The chain joins TRBV5-5 to TRBJ2-6; possible D gene TRBD2, 5 bases. The CDR3 loop spans 16 amino acids. Germline CDR1 SGHKS, CDR2 YYEKEE (reference sequence). With 4 bases removed from V and 0 bases from J, the gap between germline ends came to 11 bases. The CDR3 reads CASSPGRGSGANVLTF. The CDR3 DNA is TGTGCCAGCAGCCCCGGACGGGGCTCTGGGGCCAACGTCCTGACTTTC. The variable domain in full, with the rest retrieved from reference TRBV5-5 and TRBJ2-6, is DAGVTQSPTHLIKTRGQQVTLRCSPISGHKSVSWYQQVLGQGPQFIFQYYEKEERGRGNFPDRFSARQFPNYSSELNVNALLLGDSALYLCASSPGRGSGANVLTFGAGSRLTVL.

The chain employs TRBV11-2 and TRBJ2-7; 8 positions agree with TRBD1. The V and J ends lost 5 bases and 7 bases, in that order; junction bases with no gene match: 7. Germline V gives CDR1 SGHAT, CDR2 FQNNGV. This CDR3 spans 13 amino acids. DNA for the CDR3: TGTGCCAGCAGCCGGGACAGGCGCTCTGAGCAGTACTTC. This sequence encodes CASSRDRRSEQYF.

The chain is built from TRBV9 and TRBJ2-2; no firm D call. Germline assignment: CDR1 SGDLS and CDR2 YYNGEE. V was shortened by 2 bases and J by 6 bases, with 11 bases between the two germline ends. The length of the CDR3 is 14 residues. The DNA of the CDR3 is TGTGCCAGCAGCGTCCTATATACCCCCGGGGAGCTGTTTTTT. Residues: CASSVLYTPGELFF.

DNA of the CDR3: TGTGCCAGCAGCCAGCGAGCGGGGGGTCCCTACAATGAGCAGTTCTTC. It is translated as CASSQRAGGPYNEQFF. The genes are TRBV13 and TRBJ2-1; 9 bases are a match to TRBD2. Germline V gene sequence: CDR1 PRHDT, CDR2 FYEKMQ (reference sequence). The V segment lost 5 bases and the J segment 2 bases; nucleotides outside the gene matches: 7. The CDR3 has 16 residues.

The chain couples TRBV7-9 to TRBJ2-3, with D uncertain. The CDR3 spans 15 residues. Deletions cut 2 bases from V and 0 bases from J, with 9 bases between. Germline loops: CDR1 SEHNR, CDR2 FQNEAQ (reference sequence). The CDR3: CASSLYMRSTDTQYF. CDR3 DNA: TGTGCCAGCAGCTTATATATGAGGAGCACAGATACGCAGTATTTT. Together with reference TRBV7-9 and TRBJ2-3, the CDR3 gives the full variable domain: DTGVSQNPRHKITKRGQNVTFRCDPISEHNRLYWYRQTLGQGPEFLTYFQNEAQLEKSRLLSDRFSAERPKGSFSTLEIQRTEQGDSAMYLCASSLYMRSTDTQYFGPGTRLTVL.

The rearrangement uses TRBV4-3 and TRBJ1-6; D not certain. Looked up from germline, CDR1 is LGHNA and CDR2 is YSLEER. This CDR3 spans 15 amino acids. V dropped 1 base and J dropped 9 bases, with 13 bases sitting between them. The CDR3 loop is CASSQGGRAGSPLHF. CDR3 nucleotide sequence: TGCGCCAGCAGCCAAGGAGGGAGGGCGGGTTCACCCCTCCACTTT.